This TCR beta chain was identified in a study of blood T cell repertoires in COVID-19. Study-level information: Nucleic acid was either cDNA or gDNA, and it came from T cells, B-cell-depleted T cells, or PBMCs.

Measured with immunoSEQ multiplex PCR; TCRdb has only the in-frame clones, and not every one. Here the sample spans over 150,000 clones, about four fifths being singletons. The CDR3 is 14 amino acids. Per germline, CDR1 SNHLY and CDR2 FYNNEI. With V trimmed by 6 bases and J by 4 bases, 8 bases remained unmatched. V usage is TRBV2 and J usage is TRBJ1-2; 7 bases match TRBD1. This sequence was found in a woman of 80 years or more with acute or convalescent COVID-19. Sequenced input: peripheral blood. The CDR3 region has the DNA TGTGCCAGCAGACAGATTAGGACAGGCTATGGCTACACCTTC. Translating it yields CASRQIRTGYGYTF.